These T cell receptor beta chains were read from a single sample in a study of blood T cells in healthy people across ages. TCRdb reprocessed the 5' RACE reads with MiXCR, giving one entry per CDR3 protein. Among hundreds of thousands of distinct CDR3 sequences listed, roughly 50% were seen once. Sequencing used blood. Receptor source: a man aged 60 to 75 in good health. Each CDR3 is given with its conserved first and last residue. The order of the fields is V gene, D gene, J gene, clone size, CDR3 protein, CDR3 DNA. D genes are given only for firm matches. Clone size is not always given. Where it is, it says once, few, many or a class for expanded clones.

>TRBV6-5|TRBD1|TRBJ1-1|-
CASSYSAQGVGEAFF
TGTGCCAGCAGTTACTCTGCACAGGGGGTGGGTGAAGCTTTCTTT
>TRBV4-2|TRBD2|TRBJ2-1|-
CASSQGLAGATYNEQFF
TGTGCCAGCAGCCAGGGACTAGCGGGGGCCACCTACAATGAGCAGTTCTTC
>TRBV7-2|TRBD2|TRBJ2-1|many
CASSFPTSSSYNEQFF
TGTGCCAGCAGCTTTCCGACTAGCAGCTCCTACAATGAGCAGTTCTTC
>TRBV29-1|-|TRBJ1-2|-
CSVEEGLGYGYTF
TGCAGCGTTGAAGAAGGGTTGGGGTATGGCTACACCTTC
>TRBV15|-|TRBJ2-6|-
CATSRERSSGANVLTF
TGTGCCACCAGCAGAGAACGGTCCTCTGGGGCCAACGTCCTGACTTTC
>TRBV5-1|TRBD2|TRBJ2-1|-
CASSPTSGPYNEQFF
TGCGCCAGCAGCCCGACTAGCGGGCCCTACAATGAGCAGTTCTTC
>TRBV4-1|-|TRBJ2-7|-
CASSQAFRQNYEQYF
TGCGCCAGCAGCCAAGCCTTCCGGCAAAACTACGAGCAGTACTTC
>TRBV6-1|TRBD1|TRBJ2-1|-
CASRSVPGQGSYNEQFF
TGTGCCAGCAGATCAGTCCCGGGACAGGGCTCCTACAATGAGCAGTTCTTC
>TRBV4-2|-|TRBJ1-5|-
CASSLTRAGNQPQHF
TGTGCCAGCAGCCTTACACGGGCGGGCAATCAGCCCCAGCATTTT
>TRBV20-1|-|TRBJ2-6|-
CSARRQSGANVLTF
TGCAGTGCTAGAAGGCAGTCTGGGGCCAACGTCCTGACTTTC
>TRBV9|TRBD1|TRBJ2-4|-
CASTRGQGADIQYF
TGTGCCAGCACCCGAGGACAGGGGGCGGACATTCAGTACTTC
>TRBV5-1|-|TRBJ2-1|-
CASSLDQYEQFF
TGCGCCAGCAGCTTGGACCAGTATGAGCAGTTCTTC
>TRBV20-1|-|TRBJ1-1|-
CSARGAHTDEAFF
TGCAGTGCTAGAGGTGCCCATACTGATGAAGCTTTCTTT
>TRBV11-2|-|TRBJ1-5|-
CASSPRVGVGQPQHF
TGTGCCAGCAGCCCTAGGGTAGGGGTAGGGCAGCCCCAGCATTTT
>TRBV5-1|-|TRBJ1-1|-
CASSLLASGTVNTEAFF
TGCGCCAGCAGCTTACTGGCCTCCGGGACGGTGAACACTGAAGCTTTCTTT
>TRBV4-2|TRBD1|TRBJ2-4|-
CASSHMEGQGKNIQYF
TGTGCCAGCAGCCACATGGAGGGACAGGGAAAAAACATTCAGTACTTC
>TRBV6-6|-|TRBJ2-1|many
CASSPMGIGEQFF
TGTGCCAGCAGCCCCATGGGAATAGGGGAGCAGTTCTTC
>TRBV4-1|-|TRBJ1-2|many
CASSQGSHGYTF
TGCGCCAGCAGCCAAGGATCACACGGCTACACCTTC
>TRBV11-2|-|TRBJ2-7|-
CASAPGGEQYF
TGTGCCAGCGCCCCCGGTGGCGAGCAGTACTTC
>TRBV3-1|-|TRBJ2-5|few
CASSQTTRETQYF
TGTGCCAGCAGCCAAACAACTCGGGAGACCCAGTACTTC
>TRBV6-5|-|TRBJ2-1|-
CASSPPAQRREQFF
TGTGCCAGCAGTCCGCCGGCACAGAGACGGGAGCAGTTCTTC
>TRBV10-3|TRBD1|TRBJ2-7|once
CAARTGGYEQYF
TGTGCCGCAAGGACAGGGGGGTACGAGCAGTACTTC
>TRBV7-2|-|TRBJ1-1|few
CASSHQPGRLRTEAFF
TGTGCCAGCAGCCACCAGCCGGGGCGACTTCGCACTGAAGCTTTCTTT
>TRBV20-1|-|TRBJ2-3|-
CSATTADTQYF
TGCAGTGCTACGACAGCAGATACGCAGTATTTT
>TRBV18|-|TRBJ2-7|once
CASSPPQGRGEQYF
TGTGCCAGCTCACCACCTCAGGGAAGGGGCGAGCAGTACTTC
>TRBV6-5|-|TRBJ1-6|-
CASSYSNGGTTMLPLHF
TGTGCCAGCAGTTACTCGAATGGGGGGACCACTATGCTACCCCTCCACTTT
>TRBV9|-|TRBJ2-7|many
CASSVEGIGEQYF
TGTGCCAGCAGCGTAGAAGGGATCGGCGAGCAGTACTTC
>TRBV20-1|TRBD2|TRBJ2-1|many
CSARPGLAGGEQFF
TGCAGTGCCCGACCGGGACTAGCGGGGGGAGAGCAGTTCTTC
>TRBV7-2|-|TRBJ2-1|few
CASSLAGHNEQFF
TGTGCCAGCAGCTTAGCTGGCCACAATGAGCAGTTCTTC
>TRBV7-2|-|TRBJ1-5|few
CASSLGGGGQPQHF
TGTGCCAGCAGTTTAGGAGGGGGAGGGCAGCCCCAGCATTTT
>TRBV20-1|-|TRBJ1-5|few
CSASLAGSNQPQHF
TGCAGTGCTAGCCTTGCAGGGTCCAATCAGCCCCAGCATTTT
>TRBV4-2|-|TRBJ1-1|few
CASSQGVGLVTEAFF
TGTGCCAGCAGCCAAGGGGTAGGGTTGGTAACTGAAGCTTTCTTT
>TRBV18|-|TRBJ2-1|few
CASSPDSRSYNEQFF
TGTGCCAGCTCACCAGACAGTCGATCCTACAATGAGCAGTTCTTC
>TRBV12-3/TRBV12-4|-|TRBJ2-5|many
CASSLGETQYF
TGTGCCAGCAGTTTAGGGGAGACCCAGTACTTC
>TRBV5-1|TRBD1|TRBJ2-7|-
CASSVTGARKQYF
TGCGCCAGCAGCGTTACAGGGGCTCGCAAGCAGTACTTC
>TRBV7-2|TRBD2|TRBJ2-6|-
CASSRGVGANVLTF
TGTGCCAGCAGTCGGGGGGTTGGGGCCAACGTCCTGACTTTC
>TRBV27|-|TRBJ2-3|-
CASSIGWGNSADTQYF
TGTGCCAGCAGTATCGGGTGGGGGAACTCGGCAGATACGCAGTATTTT
>TRBV28|TRBD1|TRBJ2-7|-
CASFTTTGAYEQYF
TGTGCCAGCTTTACCACGACAGGGGCCTACGAGCAGTACTTC
>TRBV20-1|TRBD1|TRBJ2-1|-
CSARDRGLPNEQFF
TGCAGTGCTAGGGACAGGGGGCTGCCCAATGAGCAGTTCTTC
>TRBV15|-|TRBJ2-5|-
CATSMGGRGQKTQYF
TGTGCCACCAGTATGGGGGGCAGGGGTCAGAAGACCCAGTACTTC
>TRBV10-3|TRBD2|TRBJ2-5|-
CAISEGLAEETQYF
TGTGCCATCAGTGAGGGACTAGCGGAAGAGACCCAGTACTTC
>TRBV18|TRBD1|TRBJ2-1|-
CASSPPNAGGYNEQFF
TGTGCCAGCTCACCACCGAACGCAGGGGGATACAATGAGCAGTTCTTC
>TRBV6-1|TRBD1|TRBJ1-4|-
CASSQQGAFDEKLFF
TGTGCCAGCAGCCAACAGGGGGCATTTGATGAAAAACTGTTTTTT
>TRBV20-1|-|TRBJ1-2|few
CSALGYTNYGYTF
TGCAGTGCCTTGGGGTATACGAACTATGGCTACACCTTC
>TRBV20-1|-|TRBJ2-7|-
CSATGQSYEQYF
TGCAGTGCCACCGGACAGTCCTACGAGCAGTACTTC